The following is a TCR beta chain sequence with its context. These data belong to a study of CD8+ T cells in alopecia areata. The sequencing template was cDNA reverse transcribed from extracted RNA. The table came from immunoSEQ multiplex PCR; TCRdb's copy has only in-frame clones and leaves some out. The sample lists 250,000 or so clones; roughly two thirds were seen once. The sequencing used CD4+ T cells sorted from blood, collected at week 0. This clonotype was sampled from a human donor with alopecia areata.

The CDR3 coding sequence is TGTGCCAGCAGCTCCCTGGGGCGCAGCTACGAGCAGTACTTC. The encoded protein is CASSSLGRSYEQYF. V and J are TRBV5-6 and TRBJ2-7; possible D gene TRBD1, 5 bases. Per the germline V gene, CDR1 is SGHDT and CDR2 is YYEEEE. V was clipped by 3 bases and J by 3 bases, with 13 bases between them. The CDR3 loop spans 14 amino acids. Supplemented by reference TRBV5-6 and TRBJ2-7, the full variable domain reads DAGVTQSPTHLIKTRGQQVTLRCSPKSGHDTVSWYQQALGQGPQFIFQYYEEEERQRGNFPDRFSGHQFPNYSSELNVNALLLGDSALYLCASSSLGRSYEQYFGPGTRLTVT.